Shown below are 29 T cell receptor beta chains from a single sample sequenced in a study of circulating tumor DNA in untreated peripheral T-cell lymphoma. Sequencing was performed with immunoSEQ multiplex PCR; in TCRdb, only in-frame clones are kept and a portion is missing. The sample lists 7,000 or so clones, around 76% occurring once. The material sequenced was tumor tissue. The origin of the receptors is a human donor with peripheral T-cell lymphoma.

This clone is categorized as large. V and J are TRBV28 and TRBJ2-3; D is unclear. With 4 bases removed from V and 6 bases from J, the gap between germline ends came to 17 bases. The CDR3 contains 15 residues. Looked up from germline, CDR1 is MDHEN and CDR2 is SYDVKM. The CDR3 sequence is CASSSPANVRDTQYF. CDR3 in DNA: TGTGCCAGCAGTTCCCCAGCAAATGTAAGGGATACGCAGTATTTT.

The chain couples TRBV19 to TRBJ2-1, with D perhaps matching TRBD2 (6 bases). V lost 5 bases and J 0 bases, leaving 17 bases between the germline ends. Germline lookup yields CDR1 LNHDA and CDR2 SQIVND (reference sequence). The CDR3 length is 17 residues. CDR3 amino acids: CASSFMLASSSYNEQFF. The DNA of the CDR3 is TGTGCCAGTAGTTTTATGCTAGCGTCAAGCTCCTACAATGAGCAGTTCTTC.

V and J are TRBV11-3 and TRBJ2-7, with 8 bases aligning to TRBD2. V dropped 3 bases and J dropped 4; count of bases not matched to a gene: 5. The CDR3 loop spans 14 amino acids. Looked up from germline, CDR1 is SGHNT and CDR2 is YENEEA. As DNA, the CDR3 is TGTGCCAGCAGCTTGCGGGAGGATGCTTACGAGCAGTACTTC. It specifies CASSLREDAYEQYF.

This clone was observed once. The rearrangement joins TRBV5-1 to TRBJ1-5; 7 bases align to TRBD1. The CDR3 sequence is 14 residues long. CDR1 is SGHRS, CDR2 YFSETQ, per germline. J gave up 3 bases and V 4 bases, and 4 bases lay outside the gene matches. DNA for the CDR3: TGCGCCAGCAGCCTGGGACAGCCCAATCAGCCCCAGCATTTT. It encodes CASSLGQPNQPQHF.

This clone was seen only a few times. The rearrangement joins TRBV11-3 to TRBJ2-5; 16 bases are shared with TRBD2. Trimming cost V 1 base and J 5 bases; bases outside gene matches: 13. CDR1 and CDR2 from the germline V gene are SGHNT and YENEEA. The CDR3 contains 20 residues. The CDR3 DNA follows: TGTGCCAGCAGCTTAGGAGACCCCTCTGGGACTAGCGGGAGGGCCGAGACCCAGTACTTC. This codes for CASSLGDPSGTSGRAETQYF.

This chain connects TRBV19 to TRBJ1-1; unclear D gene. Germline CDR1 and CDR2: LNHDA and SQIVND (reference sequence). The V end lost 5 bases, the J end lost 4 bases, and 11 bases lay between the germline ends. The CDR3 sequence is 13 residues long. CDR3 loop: CASSPSIGTEAFF. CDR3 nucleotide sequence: TGTGCCAGTAGTCCATCGATCGGCACTGAAGCTTTCTTT. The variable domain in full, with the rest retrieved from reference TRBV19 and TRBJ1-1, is DGGITQSPKYLFRKEGQNVTLSCEQNLNHDAMYWYRQDPGQGLRLIYYSQIVNDFQKGDIAEGYSVSREKKESFPLTVTSAQKNPTAFYLCASSPSIGTEAFFGQGTRLTVV.

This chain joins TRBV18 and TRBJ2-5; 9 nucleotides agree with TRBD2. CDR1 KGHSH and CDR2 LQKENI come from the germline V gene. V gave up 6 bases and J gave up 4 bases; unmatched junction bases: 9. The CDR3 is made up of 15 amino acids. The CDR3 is CASSSVAGVRETQYF. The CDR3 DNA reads TGTGCCAGCTCGAGCGTAGCGGGAGTCAGAGAGACCCAGTACTTC.

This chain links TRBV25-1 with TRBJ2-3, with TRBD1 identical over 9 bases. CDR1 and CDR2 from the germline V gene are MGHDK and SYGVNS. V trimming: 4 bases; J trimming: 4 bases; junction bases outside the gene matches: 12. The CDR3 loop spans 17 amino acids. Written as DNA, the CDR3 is TGTGCCAGCAGTGGTCACCGAGGGACAGGGTATTCAGATACGCAGTATTTT. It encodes CASSGHRGTGYSDTQYF.

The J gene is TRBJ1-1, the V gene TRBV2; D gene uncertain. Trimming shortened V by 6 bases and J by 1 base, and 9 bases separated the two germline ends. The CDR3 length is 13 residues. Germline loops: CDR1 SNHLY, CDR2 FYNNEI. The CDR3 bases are TGTGCCAGCAGGGGTATAGCGAACACTGAAGCTTTCTTT. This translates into CASRGIANTEAFF. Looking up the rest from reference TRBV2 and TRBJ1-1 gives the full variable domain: EPEVTQTPSHQVTQMGQEVILRCVPISNHLYFYWYRQILGQKVEFLVSFYNNEISEKSEIFDDQFSVERPDGSNFTLKIRSTKLEDSAMYFCASRGIANTEAFFGQGTRLTVV.

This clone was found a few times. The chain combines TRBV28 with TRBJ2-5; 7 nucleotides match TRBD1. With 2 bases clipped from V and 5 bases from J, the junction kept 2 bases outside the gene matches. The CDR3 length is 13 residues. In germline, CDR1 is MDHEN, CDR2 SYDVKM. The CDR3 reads CASSLRDSETQYF. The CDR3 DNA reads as TGTGCCAGCAGTTTAAGGGACAGTGAGACCCAGTACTTC.

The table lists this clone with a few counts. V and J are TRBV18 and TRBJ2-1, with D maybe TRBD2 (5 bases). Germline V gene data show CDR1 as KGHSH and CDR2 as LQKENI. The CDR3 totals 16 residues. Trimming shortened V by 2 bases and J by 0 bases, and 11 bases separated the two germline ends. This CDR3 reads CASSPFGVSSYNEQFF. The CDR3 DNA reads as TGTGCCAGCTCACCATTCGGGGTAAGCTCCTACAATGAGCAGTTCTTC.

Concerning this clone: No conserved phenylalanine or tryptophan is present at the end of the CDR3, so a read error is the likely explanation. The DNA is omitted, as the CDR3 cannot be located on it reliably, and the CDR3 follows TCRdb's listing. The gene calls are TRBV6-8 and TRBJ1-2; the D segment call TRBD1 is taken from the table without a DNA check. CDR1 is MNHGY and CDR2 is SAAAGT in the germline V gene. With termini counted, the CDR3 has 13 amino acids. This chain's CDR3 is CASSYSARDRPIL.

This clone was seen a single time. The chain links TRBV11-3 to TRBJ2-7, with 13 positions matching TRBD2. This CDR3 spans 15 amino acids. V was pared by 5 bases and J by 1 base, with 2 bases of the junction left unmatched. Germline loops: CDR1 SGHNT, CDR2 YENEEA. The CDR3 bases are TGTGCCAGCAGCCAGGGACTAGCGGGGTCCTACGAGCAGTACTTC. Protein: CASSQGLAGSYEQYF. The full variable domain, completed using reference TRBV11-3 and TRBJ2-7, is EAGVVQSPRYKIIEKKQPVAFWCNPISGHNTLYWYLQNLGQGPELLIRYENEEAVDDSQLPKDRFSAERLKGVDSTLKIQPAELGDSAVYLCASSQGLAGSYEQYFGPGTRLTVT.

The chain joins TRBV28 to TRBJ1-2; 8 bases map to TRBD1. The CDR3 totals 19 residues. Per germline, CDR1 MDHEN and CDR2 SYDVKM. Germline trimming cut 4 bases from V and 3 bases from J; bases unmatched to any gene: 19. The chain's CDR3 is CASSSLFPRQGRRHYGYTF. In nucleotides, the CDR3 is TGTGCCAGCAGTTCACTATTCCCTCGACAGGGGAGGCGGCACTATGGCTACACCTTC.

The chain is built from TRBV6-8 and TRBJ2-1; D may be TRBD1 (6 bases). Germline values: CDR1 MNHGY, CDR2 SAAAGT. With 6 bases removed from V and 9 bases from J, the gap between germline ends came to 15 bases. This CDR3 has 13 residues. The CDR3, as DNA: TGTGCCAGCAGCCGCGGACAGTCGGGTGAGCAGTTCTTC. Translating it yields CASSRGQSGEQFF.

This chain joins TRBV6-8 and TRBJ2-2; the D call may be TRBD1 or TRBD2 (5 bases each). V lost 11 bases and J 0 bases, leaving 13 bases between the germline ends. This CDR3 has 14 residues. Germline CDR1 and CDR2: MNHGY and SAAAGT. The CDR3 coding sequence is TGTGCCGTCTCTGAGGGGACGAACACCGGGGAGCTGTTTTTT. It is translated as CAVSEGTNTGELFF.

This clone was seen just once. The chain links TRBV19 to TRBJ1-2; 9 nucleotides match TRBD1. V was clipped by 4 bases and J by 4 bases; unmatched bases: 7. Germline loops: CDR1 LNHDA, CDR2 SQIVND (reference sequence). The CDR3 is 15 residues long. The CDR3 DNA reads TGTGCCAGTAGTACGGTGGGGACAGGGAGCTATGGCTACACCTTC. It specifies CASSTVGTGSYGYTF.

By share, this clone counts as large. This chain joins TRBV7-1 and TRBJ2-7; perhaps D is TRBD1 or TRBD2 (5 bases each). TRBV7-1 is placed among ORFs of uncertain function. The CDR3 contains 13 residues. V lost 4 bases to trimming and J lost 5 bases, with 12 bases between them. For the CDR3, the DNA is TGTGCCAGCAGCTTAGAGTTGGGACACGAGCAGTACTTC. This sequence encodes CASSLELGHEQYF.

The CDR3 protein is CASSLSAGVSGELFF. The CDR3 DNA reads as TGCGCCAGCAGCTTGTCAGCGGGAGTCTCCGGGGAGCTGTTTTTT. The rearrangement uses TRBV5-1 and TRBJ2-2; 8 bases map to TRBD2. This CDR3 spans 15 amino acids. The junction had 5 bases not matched to a gene; V was cut back by 1 base and J by 6 bases. Germline loops: CDR1 SGHRS, CDR2 YFSETQ. The whole variable domain, remainder taken from reference TRBV5-1 and TRBJ2-2, is KAGVTQTPRYLIKTRGQQVTLSCSPISGHRSVSWYQQTPGQGLQFLFEYFSETQRNKGNFPGRFSGRQFSNSRSEMNVSTLELGDSALYLCASSLSAGVSGELFFGEGSRLTVL.

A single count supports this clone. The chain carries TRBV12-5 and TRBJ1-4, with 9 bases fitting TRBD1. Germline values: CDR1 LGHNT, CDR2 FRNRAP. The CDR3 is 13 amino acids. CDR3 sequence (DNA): TGTGCCAGCCGGGACAGGGCTAATGAAAAACTGTTTTTT. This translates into CASRDRANEKLFF.

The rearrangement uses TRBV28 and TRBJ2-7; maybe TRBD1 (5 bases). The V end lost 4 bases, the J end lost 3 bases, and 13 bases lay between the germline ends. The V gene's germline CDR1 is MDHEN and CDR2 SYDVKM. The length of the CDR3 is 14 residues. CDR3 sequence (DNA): TGTGCCAGCAGTTCCCATGGGGCGTACTACGAGCAGTACTTC. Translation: CASSSHGAYYEQYF.

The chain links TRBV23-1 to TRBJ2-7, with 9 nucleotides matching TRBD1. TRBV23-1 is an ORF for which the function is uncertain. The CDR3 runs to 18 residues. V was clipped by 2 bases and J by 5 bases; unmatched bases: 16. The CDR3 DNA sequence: TGCGCCAGCAGTCAAAATGGGGTCTGGGACAGGGAACTCCACGAGCAGTACTTC. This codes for CASSQNGVWDRELHEQYF.

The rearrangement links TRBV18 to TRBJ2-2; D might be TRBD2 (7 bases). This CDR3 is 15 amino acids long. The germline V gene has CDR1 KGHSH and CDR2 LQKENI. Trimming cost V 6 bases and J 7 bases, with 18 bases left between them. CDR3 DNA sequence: TGTGCCAGCTCCCTTGACGGGGGGCGCATCGGGGAGCTGTTTTTT. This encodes CASSLDGGRIGELFF.

The CDR3 is CATSRGAGTGVKDTQYF. In DNA form, the CDR3 reads TGTGCCACCAGCAGAGGGGCCGGGACAGGGGTTAAAGATACGCAGTATTTT. The chain joins TRBV15 to TRBJ2-3; 10 nucleotides agree with TRBD1. This CDR3 has 17 amino acids. The V gene's germline CDR1 is LNHNV and CDR2 YYDKDF (reference sequence). J gave up 5 bases and V 1 base, and 9 bases lay outside the gene matches.

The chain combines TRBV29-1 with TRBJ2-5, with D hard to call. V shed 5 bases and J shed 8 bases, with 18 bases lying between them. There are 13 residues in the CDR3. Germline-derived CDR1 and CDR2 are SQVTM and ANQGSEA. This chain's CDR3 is CSVSEFIRETQYF. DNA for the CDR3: TGCAGCGTTTCAGAGTTTATAAGAGAAACCCAGTACTTC.

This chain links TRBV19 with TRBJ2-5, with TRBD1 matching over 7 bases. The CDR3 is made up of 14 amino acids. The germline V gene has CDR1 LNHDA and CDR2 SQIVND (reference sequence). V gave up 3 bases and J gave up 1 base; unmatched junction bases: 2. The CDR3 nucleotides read TGTGCCAGTAGTATCCGGGACAGCCAAGAGACCCAGTACTTC. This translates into CASSIRDSQETQYF.

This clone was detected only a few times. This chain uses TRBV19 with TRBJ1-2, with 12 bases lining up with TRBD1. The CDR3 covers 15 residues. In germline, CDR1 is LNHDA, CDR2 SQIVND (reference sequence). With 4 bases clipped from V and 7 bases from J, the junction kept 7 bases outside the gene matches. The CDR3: CASSTPGQGAPGYTF. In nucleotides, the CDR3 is TGTGCCAGTAGTACTCCGGGACAGGGGGCGCCTGGCTACACCTTC.

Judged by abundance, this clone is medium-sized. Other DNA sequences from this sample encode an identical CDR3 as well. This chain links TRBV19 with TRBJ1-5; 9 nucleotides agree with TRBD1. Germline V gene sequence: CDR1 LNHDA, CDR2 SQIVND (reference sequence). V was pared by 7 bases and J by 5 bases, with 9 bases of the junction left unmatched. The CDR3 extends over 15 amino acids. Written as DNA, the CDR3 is TGTGCCAGTACCCCGACAGGGGGTCTCGATCAGCCCCAGCATTTT. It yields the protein CASTPTGGLDQPQHF.

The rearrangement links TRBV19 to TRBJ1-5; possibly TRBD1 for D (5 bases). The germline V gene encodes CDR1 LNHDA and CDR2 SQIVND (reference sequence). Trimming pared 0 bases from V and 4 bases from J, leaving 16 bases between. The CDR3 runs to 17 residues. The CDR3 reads CASSIDRARAVNQPQHF. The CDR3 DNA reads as TGTGCCAGTAGTATAGATAGGGCCAGGGCCGTGAATCAGCCCCAGCATTTT.